Shown below are 2 T cell receptor beta chains from a single sample sequenced in a study of tumor-infiltrating lymphocytes in localized non-small cell lung cancer. The protocol was immunoSEQ multiplex PCR, while the TCRdb copy is restricted to in-frame clones and leaves out a portion. The sample records 15,000 or so clones, 81% being singletons. The sequenced sample consisted of lung tumor tissue. Source of these receptors: a human donor with non-small cell lung cancer.

This clone was seen just once. The chain's CDR3 is CASSYSSGSSYNEQFF. CDR3 sequence (DNA): TGTGCCAGCAGTTACTCGAGTGGTAGCTCCTACAATGAGCAGTTCTTC. The chain carries TRBV6-6 and TRBJ2-1; D is undetermined. CDR3 length equals 16 residues. The V and J ends lost 0 bases and 0 bases respectively, with 9 bases between them. In germline, CDR1 is MNHNY, CDR2 SVGAGI (reference sequence).

This CDR3 is CASSPAGGSGANVLTF. The CDR3 bases are TGCGCCAGCAGCCCTGCGGGGGGCTCTGGGGCCAACGTCCTGACTTTC. J is TRBJ2-6 and V is TRBV4-3; 8 bases agree with TRBD2. V gave up 4 bases and J gave up 0 bases; unmatched junction bases: 2. The germline V gene has CDR1 LGHNA and CDR2 YSLEER. The CDR3 is made up of 16 amino acids.